Below, 7 T cell receptor beta chains from the same sample are listed, as sequenced in a study of response to subunit inactivated influenza vaccine. TCRdb redid the calling of the RT-PCR reads with MiXCR, one entry per CDR3 protein. The sample lists approximately 530,000 distinct CDR3 sequences, 7.5% to 8.5% occurring once. Sequenced here: PBMCs from blood, sampled less than 25 months after vaccination. These receptors were obtained from a man between 50 and 75 years old who received an inactivated influenza vaccine.

This clonotype was picked up many times. The chain recombines TRBV5-1 with TRBJ2-7; D is uncertain. The CDR3 consists of 15 residues. Trimming took 0 bases from V and 6 from J, leaving 16 bases between them. CDR1 SGHRS and CDR2 YFSETQ come from the germline V gene. The CDR3 bases are TGCGCCAGCAGCTTGGTATCGTCCGTCTACGTCGAGCAGTACTTC. Amino acids: CASSLVSSVYVEQYF.

The sample holds a few counts of this clonotype. This chain links TRBV4-3 with TRBJ2-2; tentatively, D is TRBD1 or TRBD2 (5 bases each). The germline V and J ends were trimmed by 1 base and 4 bases, with 10 bases remaining between them. This CDR3 has 15 amino acids. Germline values: CDR1 LGHNA, CDR2 YSLEER. The CDR3 coding sequence is TGCGCCAGCAGCCAAGTATCGGGGACCACCGGGGAGCTGTTTTTT. Translated, it gives CASSQVSGTTGELFF.

This clonotype was seen ten or more times. The chain combines TRBV6-2 or TRBV6-3 with TRBJ1-1; D is perhaps TRBD1 (6 bases). CDR1 MNHEY and CDR2 SVGEGT come from the germline V gene. V gave up 6 bases and J gave up 1 base, with 12 bases separating them. The CDR3 totals 14 residues. CDR3 in amino acids: CASSPGGPNTEAFF. Written as DNA, the CDR3 is TGTGCCAGCAGCCCGGGGGGGCCGAACACTGAAGCTTTCTTT.

Many counts were recorded for this clonotype. The chain has TRBV6-4 and TRBJ2-5; D uncertain. The germline V gene has CDR1 MRHNA and CDR2 SNTAGT. The CDR3 consists of 15 residues. V was shortened by 4 bases and J by 0 bases, with 12 bases between the two germline ends. The CDR3 loop reads CASSGTTVYQETQYF. CDR3 coding DNA: TGTGCCAGCAGTGGTACAACAGTGTACCAAGAGACCCAGTACTTC.

This chain connects TRBV29-1 to TRBJ2-5; a weak D match, TRBD1 (6 bases). The germline V gene encodes CDR1 SQVTM and CDR2 ANQGSEA. Trimming left V 5 bases short and J 9 bases short, with 19 bases between. The CDR3 sequence is 13 residues long. The DNA of the CDR3 is TGCAGCGTTCTTTCGACAGGAGGAGCGGCCCAGTACTTC. Protein sequence: CSVLSTGGAAQYF.

The table lists this clonotype with a few counts. The CDR3 region is CASSIDRSATEAFF. As DNA, the CDR3 is TGTGCCAGTAGTATAGATCGTTCAGCAACTGAAGCTTTCTTT. The chain employs TRBV19 and TRBJ1-1; D unclear. Germline-derived CDR1 and CDR2 are LNHDA and SQIVND (reference sequence). The CDR3 contains 14 residues. V was pared by 0 bases and J by 5 bases, with 10 bases between. Together with reference TRBV19 and TRBJ1-1, the CDR3 gives the full variable domain: DGGITQSPKYLFRKEGQNVTLSCEQNLNHDAMYWYRQDPGQGLRLIYYSQIVNDFQKGDIAEGYSVSREKKESFPLTVTSAQKNPTAFYLCASSIDRSATEAFFGQGTRLTVV.

This clonotype was seen only a few times. A read error may produce the germline difference seen at one junction end. The CDR3 coding sequence is TGTGCCAGCAGTCTATGGACAGCCCAAGAGACCCAGTACTTC. It encodes CASSLWTAQETQYF. The gene calls are TRBV28 and TRBJ2-5; D possibly corresponds to TRBD1 (6 bases). This CDR3 is built from 14 residues. The V gene's germline CDR1 is MDHEN and CDR2 SYDVKM. Full variable domain (missing parts from reference TRBV28 and TRBJ2-5): DVKVTQSSRYLVKRTGEKVFLECVQDMDHENMFWYRQDPGLGLRLIYFSYDVKMKEKGDIPEGYSVSREKKERFSLILESASTNQTSMYLCASSLWTAQETQYFGPGTRLLVL.